The 32 T cell receptor beta chains presented below share a single source sample, sequenced in a study of T cells in Graves' hyperthyroidism and ophthalmopathy. The investigators amplified TCR beta CDR3 regions from RNA transcripts. HTBI primers were used for first-round RT-PCR of the TCR CDR3. A single record per CDR3 protein comes from TCRdb applying MiXCR to the multiplex PCR reads. The table has about 510,000 distinct CDR3 sequences, about 15% seen once. The specimen sequenced was blood. All receptors come from a woman between 40 and 50 years old with Graves' hyperthyroidism.

This clonotype was counted a few times. The gene calls are TRBV30 and TRBJ2-1, with 10 bases aligning to TRBD2. Germline V lookup: CDR1 GTSNPN, CDR2 SVGIG (reference sequence). The V and J ends lost 3 bases and 3 bases, in that order; junction bases with no gene match: 8. The CDR3 is made up of 16 amino acids. CDR3: CAWSWVLAGIYNEQFF. CDR3 DNA: TGTGCCTGGAGCTGGGTACTAGCGGGAATCTACAATGAGCAGTTCTTC.

The table lists this clonotype with many counts. The chain joins TRBV29-1 to TRBJ2-3, with TRBD2 identical over 12 bases. The CDR3 extends over 15 amino acids. In germline, CDR1 is SQVTM, CDR2 ANQGSEA. V lost 8 bases, J lost 1 base, and 7 bases stayed unmatched. Here the CDR3 DNA reads TGCAGCTTCGGGGGACTAGCGGGTCGCACAGATACGCAGTATTTT. Translating it yields CSFGGLAGRTDTQYF.

This clonotype was seen only a few times. The chain recombines TRBV11-3 with TRBJ2-1, with 9 bases identical to TRBD2. The CDR3 sequence is 15 residues long. Germline-derived CDR1 and CDR2 are SGHNT and YENEEA. V shed 4 bases and J 8 bases; nucleotides not matched to a gene: 9. The DNA of the CDR3 is TGTGCCAGCAGCTCGACTAGCGGAGGGACGGATGAGCAGTTCTTC. This gives the protein CASSSTSGGTDEQFF.

This clonotype was seen more than once but under ten times. The chain couples TRBV5-6 to TRBJ2-2, with 9 bases identical to TRBD1. The CDR3 contains 17 residues. Germline CDR1 and CDR2: SGHDT and YYEEEE. The V segment lost 0 bases and the J segment 0 bases; nucleotides outside the gene matches: 3. In DNA form, the CDR3 reads TGTGCCAGCAGCTTGGCGGGACAGGGTGCGAACACCGGGGAGCTGTTTTTT. This translates into CASSLAGQGANTGELFF.

This clonotype was seen more than once but under ten times. V is TRBV4-1 and J is TRBJ2-7, with 13 bases matching TRBD2. The CDR3 totals 17 residues. The germline CDR1 and CDR2 sequences are MGHRA and YSYEKL. The junction had 5 bases not matched to a gene; V was cut back by 1 base and J by 2 bases. CDR3 protein: CASSQATSGRPPYEQYF. The CDR3 bases are TGCGCCAGCAGCCAAGCGACTAGCGGGAGGCCGCCCTACGAGCAGTACTTC.

The chain joins TRBV5-8 to TRBJ1-1, with 7 nucleotides matching TRBD1. This CDR3 spans 15 amino acids. The V gene end was trimmed by 4 bases and the J gene end by 1 base; junction bases not matched to a gene: 7. Germline V gene data show CDR1 as SGHTS and CDR2 as YDEGEE. CDR3 protein: CASSLRDSWNTEAFF. CDR3 DNA sequence: TGTGCCAGCAGCCTCCGGGACAGCTGGAACACTGAAGCTTTCTTT.

In this sample, this clonotype turned up many times. The chain links TRBV13 to TRBJ2-3, with 7 bases identical to TRBD2. Germline CDR1 and CDR2: PRHDT and FYEKMQ (reference sequence). V was clipped by 0 bases and J by 1 base; unmatched bases: 10. The CDR3 extends over 18 amino acids. In DNA form, the CDR3 reads TGTGCCAGCAGCTTAGGGTTCCGGGATGGGAGGGGCACAGATACGCAGTATTTT. Translation gives CASSLGFRDGRGTDTQYF.

There are a few counts of this clonotype. V gene TRBV18 combines with J gene TRBJ1-3; D is uncertain. The ends were cut back, 2 bases at V and 0 bases at J, with 14 bases in the middle. Germline loops: CDR1 KGHSH, CDR2 LQKENI. There are 17 residues in the CDR3. The CDR3 coding sequence is TGTGCCAGCTCACCAGCCCCCACGGCGCTCTCTGGAAACACCATATATTTT. It codes for CASSPAPTALSGNTIYF.

This clonotype showed up many times. The chain carries TRBV2 and TRBJ1-2; D gene uncertain. This CDR3 spans 13 amino acids. With 1 base removed from V and 4 bases from J, the gap between germline ends came to 7 bases. Germline V lookup: CDR1 SNHLY, CDR2 FYNNEI. The CDR3 spells CASSEGSGYGYTF. CDR3 DNA sequence: TGTGCCAGCAGTGAAGGCTCTGGCTATGGCTACACCTTC.

This clonotype was recorded at least ten times. The CDR3 DNA follows: TGTGCCAGCAGCTTAGTTTCTAGCGGGCGCCAAGAGACCCAGTACTTC. Translating gives CASSLVSSGRQETQYF. The rearrangement links TRBV7-2 to TRBJ2-5; 8 nucleotides align to TRBD2. Germline CDR1 and CDR2: SGHTA and FQGNSA. This CDR3 spans 16 amino acids. Trimming cost V 1 base and J 1 base; bases outside gene matches: 5.

A word on this clonotype: A much larger clone lies a single base off, so this may be a read error. V and J are TRBV7-9 and TRBJ2-1, with D unresolved. The CDR3 totals 13 residues. Trimming left V 1 base short and J 10 bases short, with 11 bases between. Germline CDR1 is SEHNR and CDR2 is FQNEAQ (reference sequence). In nucleotides, the CDR3 is TGTGCCAGCAGCTTAGAGGTGGCGAAAGAGCAGTTCTTC. Translated, it gives CASSLEVAKEQFF.

This clonotype has ten or more counts. The rearrangement uses TRBV28 and TRBJ2-2; 7 bases align to TRBD2. J was trimmed by 0 bases and V by 5 bases; bases with no gene match: 3. The CDR3 spans 15 residues. CDR1 is MDHEN, CDR2 SYDVKM, per germline. The DNA for the CDR3 is TGTGCCAGCAGTGGGACTATCGCGAACACCGGGGAGCTGTTTTTT. Translated, it gives CASSGTIANTGELFF.

The gene calls are TRBV6-6 and TRBJ2-7, with 8 bases lining up with TRBD1. Germline V gene data show CDR1 as MNHNY and CDR2 as SVGAGI (reference sequence). This CDR3 contains 16 residues. After removal of 0 bases from V and 7 bases from J, the junction contained 11 bases not matched to a gene. The CDR3 DNA follows: TGTGCCAGCAGTTACTCGGAGACAGGGGACTTTTATGAGCAGTACTTC. Translated: CASSYSETGDFYEQYF.

As for this clonotype: This sequence may be a read error, since a much larger clone differs from it by one base. This chain joins TRBV30 and TRBJ1-1; D possibly corresponds to TRBD1 (5 bases). This CDR3 spans 17 amino acids. The ends were cut back, 0 bases at V and 2 bases at J, with 19 bases in the middle. Germline loops: CDR1 GTSNPN, CDR2 SVGIG (reference sequence). Written as DNA, the CDR3 is TGTGCCTGGAGTGTATACGGAGGTTATGGGGGAAACACTGAAGCTTTCTTT. It encodes CAWSVYGGYGGNTEAFF.

This chain connects TRBV19 to TRBJ1-5; weak D call: TRBD1 (5 bases). The CDR3 spans 12 residues. V lost 1 base and J 12 bases, leaving 10 bases between the germline ends. Germline V lookup: CDR1 LNHDA, CDR2 SQIVND (reference sequence). The CDR3 DNA reads TGTGCCAGTAGTATAGGCCAGGGTCGCCAGCATTTT. Its protein product is CASSIGQGRQHF.

This clonotype was found a few times. The CDR3 spells CASSQDYGRDEQFF. The CDR3 region has the DNA TGCGCCAGCAGCCAAGATTACGGCCGGGATGAGCAGTTCTTC. This sequence joins TRBV4-1 and TRBJ2-1; D gene unclear. Germline V gene sequence: CDR1 MGHRA, CDR2 YSYEKL. V lost 0 bases and J lost 8, with 11 bases in between. The CDR3 loop spans 14 amino acids.

V usage is TRBV12-3 or TRBV12-4 and J usage is TRBJ2-3, with TRBD2 matching 12 bases. This CDR3 comprises 16 residues. V shed 1 base and J 4 bases; nucleotides not matched to a gene: 3. The CDR3 loop reads CASSLGLAGESDTQYF. For the CDR3, the DNA is TGTGCCAGCAGTTTAGGACTAGCGGGAGAATCAGATACGCAGTATTTT.

Only one count was recorded for this clonotype. CDR3 sequence reads: CASSLGQNGGYEQYF. Here the CDR3 DNA reads TGTGCCAGCAGCTTGGGACAGAACGGCGGATACGAGCAGTACTTC. The gene calls are TRBV5-4 and TRBJ2-7, with a tentative D call TRBD1 (5 bases). CDR3 size: 15 residues. CDR1 and CDR2 from the germline V gene are SGHNT and YYREEE (reference sequence). V was clipped by 0 bases and J by 4 bases, with 14 bases between them.

This clonotype was picked up many times. The rearrangement links TRBV20-1 to TRBJ2-7; 8 nucleotides match TRBD1. CDR3 size: 15 residues. After removal of 5 bases from V and 3 bases from J, the junction contained 12 bases not matched to a gene. Germline lookup yields CDR1 DFQATT and CDR2 SNEGSKA (reference sequence). This CDR3 reads CSAGTTGTGDYEQYF. In DNA form, the CDR3 reads TGCAGTGCTGGAACTACCGGGACAGGAGACTACGAGCAGTACTTC.

This clonotype was detected ten times or more. The chain employs TRBV27 and TRBJ2-1; 13 nucleotides align to TRBD2. The CDR3 length is 18 residues. Trimming took 6 bases from V and 0 from J; bases not matched to a gene: 8. Germline assignment: CDR1 MNHEY and CDR2 SMNVEV (reference sequence). In DNA, the CDR3 is TGTGCCAGCAGAGAGGGACTAGCGGGGACGAGCTCCTACAATGAGCAGTTCTTC. Translated: CASREGLAGTSSYNEQFF.

V and J are TRBV5-1 and TRBJ2-2; possibly TRBD2 for D (6 bases). Germline values: CDR1 SGHRS, CDR2 YFSETQ. The V gene lost 0 bases and the J gene lost 6 bases, with 9 bases spanning the gap. The CDR3 has 14 residues. Written as DNA, the CDR3 is TGCGCCAGCAGCTTGGTTAGGGAGGCCGGGGAGCTGTTTTTT. It encodes CASSLVREAGELFF.

This clonotype was picked up many times. The chain carries TRBV30 and TRBJ1-6; D gene ambiguous. Germline V gene sequence: CDR1 GTSNPN, CDR2 SVGIG (reference sequence). There are 12 residues in the CDR3. Trimming took 0 bases from V and 14 from J, leaving 11 bases between them. This CDR3 reads CAWSVAGLALHF. The CDR3 DNA sequence: TGTGCCTGGAGTGTTGCGGGGTTAGCCCTCCACTTT. The variable domain in full, with the rest retrieved from reference TRBV30 and TRBJ1-6, is SQTIHQWPATLVQPVGSPLSLECTVEGTSNPNLYWYRQAAGRGLQLLFYSVGIGQISSEVPQNLSASRPQDRQFILSSKKLLLSDSGFYLCAWSVAGLALHFGNGTRLTVT.

This clonotype was counted many times. This chain uses TRBV6-1 with TRBJ2-1; D remains ambiguous. From germline, CDR1 is MNHNS and CDR2 SASEGT. The CDR3 has 14 residues. With 6 bases removed from V and 1 base from J, the gap between germline ends came to 10 bases. This CDR3 reads CASRGGNSYNEQFF. The DNA of the CDR3 is TGTGCCAGCAGGGGTGGGAATTCCTACAATGAGCAGTTCTTC.

This clonotype has ten or more counts. This chain joins TRBV30 and TRBJ2-2; 9 bases map to TRBD2. CDR3 size: 14 residues. V lost 5 bases to trimming and J lost 4 bases; unmatched junction nucleotides: 5. Germline V gene data show CDR1 as GTSNPN and CDR2 as SVGIG (reference sequence). The CDR3 loop is CAWGPGLATGELFF. The CDR3 bases are TGTGCCTGGGGCCCGGGACTAGCCACCGGGGAGCTGTTTTTT.

The chain is built from TRBV19 and TRBJ2-7, with a tentative D call TRBD1 (6 bases). The V and J ends lost 6 bases and 6 bases respectively, with 21 bases between them. Germline V gene lookup returns CDR1 LNHDA and CDR2 SQIVND (reference sequence). CDR3 size: 15 residues. The CDR3 region is CASRSQGSQGSEQYF. CDR3 nucleotide sequence: TGTGCCAGTAGATCACAGGGTTCACAGGGCTCCGAGCAGTACTTC.

This clonotype was seen ten or more times. Sequence at one end of the junction differs from germline and may be a read error. This chain links TRBV5-1 with TRBJ2-1; D possibly matches TRBD1 or TRBD2 (6 bases each). The CDR3 contains 13 residues. The germline CDR1 and CDR2 sequences are SGHRS and YFSETQ. CDR3 protein: CASSLGGPNEQFF. For the CDR3, the DNA is TGTGCCAGCAGCTTAGGGGGGCCCAATGAGCAGTTCTTC.

This clonotype was seen more than once but under ten times. CDR3 region: CASSLGDRRNEKLFF. As DNA, the CDR3 is TGTGCCAGCAGTTTAGGAGACAGGAGAAATGAAAAACTGTTTTTT. The J gene is TRBJ1-4, the V gene TRBV28, with D possibly being TRBD1 (6 bases). Germline assignment: CDR1 MDHEN and CDR2 SYDVKM. This CDR3 has 15 residues. V was shortened by 2 bases and J by 5 bases, with 12 bases between the two germline ends.

There are many counts of this clonotype. A junction end diverges from the germline sequence, so it may reflect a read error. This chain uses TRBV5-1 with TRBJ2-5; 9 positions agree with TRBD2. CDR3 length: 15 amino acids. Germline CDR1 SGHRS, CDR2 YFSETQ. The chain's CDR3 is CASSLLAGGQETQYF. DNA for the CDR3: TGTGCCAGCAGCTTACTAGCGGGCGGTCAAGAGACCCAGTACTTC.

This clonotype was seen at least ten times. The rearrangement uses TRBV7-9 and TRBJ1-1; tentatively, D is TRBD1 (5 bases). Germline CDR1 reads SEHNR; CDR2 reads FQNEAQ (reference sequence). CDR3 size: 15 residues. The V end was cut by 1 base, the J end by 4 bases, with 13 bases between. The CDR3 here is CASSLGQGRSTEAFF. The CDR3 bases are TGTGCCAGCAGCTTAGGGCAGGGCCGAAGCACTGAAGCTTTCTTT.

Ten or more counts support this clonotype. The genes are TRBV5-1 and TRBJ1-1, with D perhaps TRBD1 (6 bases). The CDR3 spans 15 residues. Germline loops: CDR1 SGHRS, CDR2 YFSETQ. With 4 bases removed from V and 4 bases from J, the gap between germline ends came to 17 bases. CDR3 in DNA: TGCGCCAGCAGCGGAGGACAGTTAAGAAGCACTGAAGCTTTCTTT. Translating gives CASSGGQLRSTEAFF. Full variable domain (rest looked up from reference TRBV5-1 and TRBJ1-1): KAGVTQTPRYLIKTRGQQVTLSCSPISGHRSVSWYQQTPGQGLQFLFEYFSETQRNKGNFPGRFSGRQFSNSRSEMNVSTLELGDSALYLCASSGGQLRSTEAFFGQGTRLTVV.

This clonotype was observed a few times. The genes are TRBV28 and TRBJ1-2; D is undetermined. Germline V CDR1 and CDR2: MDHEN, SYDVKM. This CDR3 has 14 amino acids. Trimming removed 3 bases at V and 12 bases at J, with 20 bases between. The CDR3 DNA reads as TGTGCCAGCAGTTTTCTGGCCAAGGTGGAGGGCCACACCTTC. Translation: CASSFLAKVEGHTF.

This clonotype was picked up many times. This sequence joins TRBV15 and TRBJ2-7; D call uncertain. V was shortened by 0 bases and J by 3 bases, with 12 bases between the two germline ends. CDR1 and CDR2 from the germline V gene are LNHNV and YYDKDF (reference sequence). The CDR3 contains 15 residues. CDR3: CATSRDSGSYYEQYF. CDR3 DNA: TGTGCCACCAGCAGAGATTCGGGCAGCTACTACGAGCAGTACTTC.